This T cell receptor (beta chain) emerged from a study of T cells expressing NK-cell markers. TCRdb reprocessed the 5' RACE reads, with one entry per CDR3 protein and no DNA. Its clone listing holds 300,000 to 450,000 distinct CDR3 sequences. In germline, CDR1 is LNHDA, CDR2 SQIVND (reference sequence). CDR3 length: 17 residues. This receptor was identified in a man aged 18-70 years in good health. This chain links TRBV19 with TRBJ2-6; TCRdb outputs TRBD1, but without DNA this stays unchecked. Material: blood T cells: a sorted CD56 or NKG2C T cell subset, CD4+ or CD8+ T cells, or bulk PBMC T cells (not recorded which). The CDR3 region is CASTPWGDPSGANVLTF.